This T cell receptor beta chain was obtained from a study of T cell responses to AZD1222 COVID-19 vaccine. Overall study results and limits: The study identified only 6 or 7 AZD1222 recipients as seropositive at baseline. Unmutated variant regions are reportedly targeted by nearly half of spike-specific TCRs. The span of vaccine-associated CD4 TCRs extended across spike, with dominance at 160-218 and 743-854.

Germline CDR1 is LNHDA and CDR2 is SQIVND (reference sequence). CDR3 size: 15 residues. V was clipped by 5 bases and J by 5 bases, with 18 bases between them. TCRdb's table, derived via immunoSEQ multiplex PCR, lists solely in-frame clones and lacks some. Of approximately 150,000 clones listed, 91% are singletons. About this clone itself: Its antigen is currently unknown.

The V call is TRBV19, the J call TRBJ1-1; D is possibly TRBD1 (6 bases). The clonotype originates from an adult who received the MenACWY meningococcal vaccine as a control. The specimen comprised peripheral blood, sampled 28 days after the second dose of the MenACWY control vaccine. CDR3 nucleotide sequence: TGTGCCAGTAGTCGATTCGACAGGTTGGGTACTGAAGCTTTCTTT. This encodes CASSRFDRLGTEAFF.